What follows are 24 T cell receptor beta chains derived from one specimen sequenced in a study of T cell responses to AZD1222 COVID-19 vaccine. Generated by immunoSEQ multiplex PCR, the TCRdb table keeps only in-frame clones and is missing some. The sample records about 75,000 clones, approximately 90% being singletons. The sample here was peripheral blood, taken 28 days after the second dose of the MenACWY control vaccine. The receptors derive from an adult who received the MenACWY meningococcal vaccine as a control.

The chain recombines TRBV6-5 with TRBJ1-5; no clear D gene. The germline CDR1 and CDR2 sequences are MNHEY and SVGAGI. The CDR3 spans 13 residues. With 2 bases removed from V and 10 bases from J, the gap between germline ends came to 12 bases. The CDR3 protein is CASSYREDLPQHF. As DNA, the CDR3 is TGTGCCAGCAGTTACAGGGAAGATCTACCCCAGCATTTT.

The genes are TRBV4-1 and TRBJ1-3, with D possibly being TRBD1 (5 bases). The CDR3 is 17 amino acids. The germline V gene has CDR1 MGHRA and CDR2 YSYEKL. With 4 bases removed from V and 2 bases from J, the gap between germline ends came to 18 bases. CDR3 sequence: CASSLVPLPRAGNTIYF. The CDR3 region has the DNA TGCGCCAGCAGCCTAGTCCCGCTCCCCAGGGCTGGAAACACCATATATTTT.

The V and J genes are TRBV11-2 and TRBJ2-2; perhaps TRBD1 as D (5 bases). Looked up from germline, CDR1 is SGHAT and CDR2 is FQNNGV. The CDR3 extends over 15 amino acids. V gave up 3 bases and J gave up 2 bases, with 10 bases separating them. CDR3 nucleotide sequence: TGTGCCAGCAGCTTGTTCCAGGGTAACACCGGGGAGCTGTTTTTT. Its translation is CASSLFQGNTGELFF.

The V call is TRBV19, the J call TRBJ1-1; weak D call: TRBD1 (5 bases). The CDR3 is 14 amino acids. Germline V gene data show CDR1 as LNHDA and CDR2 as SQIVND (reference sequence). Trimming left V 5 bases short and J 4 bases short, with 14 bases between. CDR3 region: CASSPPGQPTEAFF. CDR3 in DNA: TGTGCCAGTAGTCCGCCAGGGCAGCCCACTGAAGCTTTCTTT.

This chain links TRBV11-1 with TRBJ2-5; D is undetermined. Germline CDR1 is SGHAT and CDR2 is FQDESV (reference sequence). V was trimmed by 1 base and J by 1 base, leaving 7 bases between them. This CDR3 contains 14 residues. This CDR3 is CASSLGASQETQYF. Written as DNA, the CDR3 is TGTGCCAGCAGCTTAGGGGCTAGCCAAGAGACCCAGTACTTC.

V is TRBV15 and J is TRBJ2-7, with a tentative D call TRBD1 (5 bases). V lost 0 bases and J 5 bases, leaving 17 bases between the germline ends. The CDR3 is 16 residues long. Germline V gives CDR1 LNHNV, CDR2 YYDKDF (reference sequence). The chain's CDR3 is CATSRDNPLQGDEQYF. The CDR3 bases are TGTGCCACCAGCAGAGATAATCCCCTCCAGGGCGACGAGCAGTACTTC.

This chain uses TRBV18 with TRBJ2-7, with D possibly TRBD1 on 6 matching bases. This CDR3 is built from 15 residues. V was pared by 3 bases and J by 2 bases, with 14 bases between. The V gene's germline CDR1 is KGHSH and CDR2 LQKENI. The CDR3 DNA reads as TGTGCCAGCTCACCCGGATTAGACAGGACCTACGAGCAGTACTTC. Translation gives CASSPGLDRTYEQYF.

This clone was seen just once. V is TRBV7-8 and J is TRBJ2-1; TRBD1 agrees at 8 bases. This CDR3 contains 15 residues. CDR1 and CDR2 from the germline V gene are SGHVS and FQNEAQ. V shed 5 bases, J shed 4 bases, and the junction held 7 bases outside the gene matches. The CDR3 coding sequence is TGTGCCAGCAGCCGAATCCGGGACAGGTACAATGAGCAGTTCTTC. It translates to CASSRIRDRYNEQFF.

The rearrangement joins TRBV5-4 to TRBJ2-7; either TRBD1 or TRBD2 may fit D (5 bases each). CDR1 and CDR2 (germline): SGHNT, YYREEE (reference sequence). V lost 4 bases, J lost 7 bases, and 21 bases lay in between. This CDR3 is built from 15 residues. CDR3 residues: CASSGQGVGTQEQYF. CDR3 DNA sequence: TGTGCCAGCAGCGGCCAGGGAGTTGGTACCCAAGAGCAGTACTTC.

This chain links TRBV19 with TRBJ1-5, with D hard to call. The CDR3 contains 15 residues. The germline V gene encodes CDR1 LNHDA and CDR2 SQIVND (reference sequence). The V gene lost 3 bases and the J gene lost 1 base, with 10 bases spanning the gap. The CDR3 sequence: CASSMGIGSNQPQHF. The CDR3 DNA reads as TGTGCCAGTAGTATGGGGATAGGGAGCAATCAGCCCCAGCATTTT.

The chain links TRBV7-9 to TRBJ1-2, with a weak D call TRBD1 (6 bases). CDR3 length: 12 amino acids. Looked up from germline, CDR1 is SEHNR and CDR2 is FQNEAQ (reference sequence). The V gene lost 4 bases and the J gene lost 5 bases, with 8 bases spanning the gap. In DNA form, the CDR3 reads TGTGCCAGCAGCTACAGGGATTATGGCTACACCTTC. It specifies CASSYRDYGYTF. The variable domain in full, with the rest retrieved from reference TRBV7-9 and TRBJ1-2, is DTGVSQNPRHKITKRGQNVTFRCDPISEHNRLYWYRQTLGQGPEFLTYFQNEAQLEKSRLLSDRFSAERPKGSFSTLEIQRTEQGDSAMYLCASSYRDYGYTFGSGTRLTVV.

This clone turned up a few times. V usage is TRBV3-1 (or the pseudogene TRBV3-2) and J usage is TRBJ1-5; 8 nucleotides match TRBD1. This CDR3 contains 13 residues. The V gene's germline CDR1 is LGHDT and CDR2 YNNKEL (reference sequence). With V trimmed by 2 bases and J by 7 bases, 1 base remained unmatched. The CDR3 region has the DNA TGTGCCAGCAGCCAACAGGGGGCCCAGCCCCAGCATTTT. Its translation: CASSQQGAQPQHF.

The CDR3 nucleotides are TGTGCCAGCAAGATAGAGTCCCTCACTGAAGCTTTCTTT. It is translated as CASKIESLTEAFF. The chain combines TRBV2 with TRBJ1-1; D gene ambiguous. The CDR3 sequence is 13 residues long. V dropped 7 bases and J dropped 4 bases, with 13 bases sitting between them. Germline CDR1 SNHLY, CDR2 FYNNEI. The full variable domain, its missing parts supplied by reference TRBV2 and TRBJ1-1, is EPEVTQTPSHQVTQMGQEVILRCVPISNHLYFYWYRQILGQKVEFLVSFYNNEISEKSEIFDDQFSVERPDGSNFTLKIRSTKLEDSAMYFCASKIESLTEAFFGQGTRLTVV.

This sequence joins TRBV5-1 and TRBJ2-3; D might be TRBD1 or TRBD2, each matching 5 bases. This CDR3 comprises 14 residues. CDR1 and CDR2 (germline): SGHRS, YFSETQ. V was trimmed by 5 bases and J by 0 bases, leaving 10 bases between them. This chain's CDR3 is CASRQGPSTDTQYF. The DNA of the CDR3 is TGCGCCAGCAGGCAGGGACCTAGCACAGATACGCAGTATTTT.

The rearrangement links TRBV11-2 to TRBJ2-3; possibly TRBD1 or TRBD2 for D (5 bases each). The CDR3 has 13 amino acids. Trimming pared 5 bases from V and 2 bases from J, leaving 8 bases between. Germline V lookup: CDR1 SGHAT, CDR2 FQNNGV. The CDR3 spells CASSGGITDTQYF. The CDR3 DNA is TGTGCCAGCAGCGGGGGAATCACAGATACGCAGTATTTT.

The V and J genes are TRBV5-6 and TRBJ2-3, with D maybe TRBD2 (6 bases). This CDR3 is built from 13 residues. V shed 4 bases and J shed 4 bases, with 10 bases lying between them. Germline lookup yields CDR1 SGHDT and CDR2 YYEEEE. The CDR3 is CASSLAGPDTQYF. In DNA, the CDR3 is TGTGCCAGCAGCCTGGCGGGGCCAGATACGCAGTATTTT. The full variable domain, rest sourced from reference TRBV5-6 and TRBJ2-3, is DAGVTQSPTHLIKTRGQQVTLRCSPKSGHDTVSWYQQALGQGPQFIFQYYEEEERQRGNFPDRFSGHQFPNYSSELNVNALLLGDSALYLCASSLAGPDTQYFGPGTRLTVL.

This chain joins TRBV5-1 and TRBJ2-5; 8 positions agree with TRBD2. The CDR3 loop spans 13 amino acids. V shed 4 bases and J 4 bases; nucleotides not matched to a gene: 3. CDR1 SGHRS and CDR2 YFSETQ come from the germline V gene. The CDR3 sequence: CASSPGGIETQYF. The CDR3 DNA reads TGCGCCAGCAGCCCGGGAGGGATAGAGACCCAGTACTTC.

The V call is TRBV28, the J call TRBJ2-5; 7 nucleotides line up with TRBD2. The CDR3 consists of 14 residues. V lost 1 base and J lost 5; bases outside the gene matches: 4. From germline, CDR1 is MDHEN and CDR2 SYDVKM. The CDR3 is CASSLSGGSETQYF. In nucleotides, the CDR3 is TGTGCCAGCAGTTTATCGGGAGGTTCGGAGACCCAGTACTTC.

The rearrangement joins TRBV18 to TRBJ1-1; TRBD1 is a possible D gene (5 bases). Trimming pared 3 bases from V and 11 bases from J, leaving 19 bases between. The CDR3 totals 14 residues. Per the germline V gene, CDR1 is KGHSH and CDR2 is LQKENI. In nucleotides, the CDR3 is TGTGCCAGCTCACCCCAAACGTATCAGGGTGAGGCTTTCTTT. It encodes CASSPQTYQGEAFF. The full variable domain, with the rest looked up from reference TRBV18 and TRBJ1-1, is NAGVMQNPRHLVRRRGQEARLRCSPMKGHSHVYWYRQLPEEGLKFMVYLQKENIIDESGMPKERFSAEFPKEGPSILRIQQVVRGDSAAYFCASSPQTYQGEAFFGQGTRLTVV.

The chain joins TRBV3-1 (or the pseudogene TRBV3-2) to TRBJ1-4; unclear D gene. Germline CDR1 and CDR2: LGHDT and YNNKEL (reference sequence). The V end was cut by 2 bases, the J end by 8 bases, with 9 bases between. The CDR3 runs 13 residues. CDR3 region: CASSQNIGEKLFF. The DNA for the CDR3 is TGTGCCAGCAGCCAAAACATCGGAGAAAAACTGTTTTTT.

The chain carries TRBV5-8 and TRBJ2-7; TRBD2 agrees at 8 bases. The length of the CDR3 is 15 residues. CDR1 and CDR2 from the germline V gene are SGHTS and YDEGEE. V dropped 1 base and J dropped 2; count of bases not matched to a gene: 5. DNA of the CDR3: TGTGCCAGCAGCTTGCGCGGGGGGCCAACCTACGAGCAGTACTTC. It encodes CASSLRGGPTYEQYF. The full variable domain, rest sourced from reference TRBV5-8 and TRBJ2-7, is EAGVTQSPTHLIKTRGQQATLRCSPISGHTSVYWYQQALGLGLQFLLWYDEGEERNRGNFPPRFSGRQFPNYSSELNVNALELEDSALYLCASSLRGGPTYEQYFGPGTRLTVT.

This chain links TRBV9 with TRBJ2-5, with a possible D match to TRBD2 (5 bases). Trimming left V 0 bases short and J 4 bases short, with 10 bases between. CDR1 is SGDLS and CDR2 is YYNGEE in the germline V gene. The CDR3 runs to 14 residues. The CDR3 DNA sequence: TGTGCCAGCAGCGTAGATAAAGGGAGAGAGACCCAGTACTTC. It is translated as CASSVDKGRETQYF.

V is TRBV5-4 and J is TRBJ1-1; 7 nucleotides agree with TRBD1. There are 14 residues in the CDR3. V lost 3 bases and J lost 1; bases outside the gene matches: 3. CDR1 and CDR2 from the germline V gene are SGHNT and YYREEE (reference sequence). Here the CDR3 reads CASSSGGRNTEAFF. Written as DNA, the CDR3 is TGTGCCAGCAGCTCAGGGGGACGGAACACTGAAGCTTTCTTT.

The rearrangement links TRBV10-3 to TRBJ2-7; 7 bases agree with TRBD2. Germline CDR1 and CDR2: ENHRY and SYGVKD. The CDR3 is 17 residues long. V shed 5 bases, J shed 1 base, and the junction held 14 bases outside the gene matches. CDR3 sequence reads: CAISPVTGGQISYEQYF. Here the CDR3 DNA reads TGTGCCATCAGTCCAGTGACGGGAGGTCAGATTTCCTACGAGCAGTACTTC.